Given below is one TCR beta chain in context. What it binds is not known. In TCRdb, the reads were re-called with MiXCR into one record per CDR3 protein. Among under 500,000 distinct CDR3 sequences listed, more than 40% were seen once. Per the germline V gene, CDR1 is MNHEY and CDR2 is SVGEGT. The CDR3 covers 15 residues. V was clipped by 6 bases and J by 5 bases, with 17 bases between them. This sample was taken from a study of T cell repertoires in cytomegalovirus infection. Study-level background: Newly reported HLA-C-restricted and thoroughly characterized HLA-B-restricted CMV epitopes were employed. Through public TCR beta signatures, both CMV infection and matching HLA type were indicated.

Study observations and caveats: Cumulative public TCR beta family frequency identified carriers of CMV plus the relevant HLA. Predominance within the ex vivo response was attributable to HLA-C-restricted CMV-specific TCR beta clonotypes.

This clonotype was obtained from a human donor in good health (CMV status not recorded). Some clones in this sample may be carry-over from other donors' samples. Material: cultured PBMCs, obtained from culture after CMV antigen stimulation. This rearrangement joins TRBV6-2 or TRBV6-3 to TRBJ1-5; D unresolved. The CDR3 region has the DNA TGTGCCAGCAGAGAAGGCGCAAGGTTCGATCAGCCCCAGCATTTT. Translated: CASREGARFDQPQHF.